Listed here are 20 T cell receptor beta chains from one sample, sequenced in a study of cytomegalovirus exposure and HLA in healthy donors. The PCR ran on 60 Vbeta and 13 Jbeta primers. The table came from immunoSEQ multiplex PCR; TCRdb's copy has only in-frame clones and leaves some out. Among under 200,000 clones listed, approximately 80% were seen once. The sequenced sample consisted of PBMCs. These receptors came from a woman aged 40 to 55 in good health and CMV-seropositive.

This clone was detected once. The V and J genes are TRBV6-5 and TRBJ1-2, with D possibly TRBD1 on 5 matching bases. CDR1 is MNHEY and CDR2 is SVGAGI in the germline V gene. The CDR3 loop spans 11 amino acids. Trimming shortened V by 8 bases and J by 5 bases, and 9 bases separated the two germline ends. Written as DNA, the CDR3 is TGTGCCAGCTGGGCAGGGTATGGCTACACCTTC. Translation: CASWAGYGYTF.

The CDR3 spells CASSDGTSYEQYF. The DNA for the CDR3 is TGTGCCAGCAGTGACGGGACTAGCTACGAGCAGTACTTC. This chain uses TRBV6-5 with TRBJ2-5, with 8 bases matching TRBD2. The J call may be wrong; the DNA end is better matched by TRBJ2-7. This CDR3 is built from 13 residues. CDR1 is MNHEY, CDR2 SVGAGI, per germline.

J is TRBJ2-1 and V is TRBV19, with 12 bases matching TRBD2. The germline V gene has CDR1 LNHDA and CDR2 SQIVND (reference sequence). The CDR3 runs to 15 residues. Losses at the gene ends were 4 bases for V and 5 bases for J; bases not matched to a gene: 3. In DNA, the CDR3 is TGTGCCAGTAGTAGACTAGCGGGAGACAACAATGAGCAGTTCTTC. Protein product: CASSRLAGDNNEQFF.

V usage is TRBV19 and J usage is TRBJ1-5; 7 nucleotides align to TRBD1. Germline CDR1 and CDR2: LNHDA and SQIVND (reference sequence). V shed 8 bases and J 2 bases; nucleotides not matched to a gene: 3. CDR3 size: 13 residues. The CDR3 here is CASDTGGNQPQHF. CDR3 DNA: TGTGCCAGTGACACAGGGGGCAATCAGCCCCAGCATTTT.

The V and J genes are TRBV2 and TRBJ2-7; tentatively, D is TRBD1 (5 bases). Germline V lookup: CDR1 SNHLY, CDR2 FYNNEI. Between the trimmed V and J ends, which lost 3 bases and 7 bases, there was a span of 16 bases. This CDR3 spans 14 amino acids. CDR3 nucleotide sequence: TGTGCCAGCAGTGAGCGGCCAGGGCTAGAGGAGCAGTACTTC. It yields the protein CASSERPGLEEQYF.

In DNA, the CDR3 is TGTGCCAGCAGCGAGGGTCAGGGAGGCACCTCTGGAAACACCATATATTTT. Amino acid sequence: CASSEGQGGTSGNTIYF. V is TRBV9 and J is TRBJ1-3; maybe TRBD1 (5 bases). This CDR3 is 17 amino acids long. The V end lost 3 bases, the J end lost 0 bases, and 16 bases lay between the germline ends. Germline lookup yields CDR1 SGDLS and CDR2 YYNGEE.

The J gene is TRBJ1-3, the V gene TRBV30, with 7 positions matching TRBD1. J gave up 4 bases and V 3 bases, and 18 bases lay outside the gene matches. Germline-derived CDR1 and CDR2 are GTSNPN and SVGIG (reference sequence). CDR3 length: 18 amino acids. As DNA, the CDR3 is TGTGCCTGGAGCGAAACTAAGACAGGGTATAGTACCGGAAACACCATATATTTT. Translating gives CAWSETKTGYSTGNTIYF. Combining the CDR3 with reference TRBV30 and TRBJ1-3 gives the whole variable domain SQTIHQWPATLVQPVGSPLSLECTVEGTSNPNLYWYRQAAGRGLQLLFYSVGIGQISSEVPQNLSASRPQDRQFILSSKKLLLSDSGFYLCAWSETKTGYSTGNTIYFGEGSWLTVV.

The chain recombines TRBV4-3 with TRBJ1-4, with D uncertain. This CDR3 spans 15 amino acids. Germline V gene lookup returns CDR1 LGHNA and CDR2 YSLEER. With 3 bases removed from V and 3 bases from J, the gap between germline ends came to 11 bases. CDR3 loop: CASSQNIASNEKLFF. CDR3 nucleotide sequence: TGCGCCAGCAGCCAGAACATCGCTTCTAATGAAAAACTGTTTTTT.

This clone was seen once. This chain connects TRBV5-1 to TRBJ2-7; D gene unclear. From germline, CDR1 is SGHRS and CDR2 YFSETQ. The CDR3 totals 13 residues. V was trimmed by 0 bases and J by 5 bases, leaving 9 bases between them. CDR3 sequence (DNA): TGCGCCAGCAGCTTGGACGGTCGGGACGAGCAGTACTTC. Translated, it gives CASSLDGRDEQYF.

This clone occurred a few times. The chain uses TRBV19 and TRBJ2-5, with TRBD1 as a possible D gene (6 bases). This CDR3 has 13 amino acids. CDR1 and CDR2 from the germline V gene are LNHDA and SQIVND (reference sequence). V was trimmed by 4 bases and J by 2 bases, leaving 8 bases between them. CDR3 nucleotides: TGTGCCAGTAGTAACGGACAGCAAGAGACCCAGTACTTC. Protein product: CASSNGQQETQYF.

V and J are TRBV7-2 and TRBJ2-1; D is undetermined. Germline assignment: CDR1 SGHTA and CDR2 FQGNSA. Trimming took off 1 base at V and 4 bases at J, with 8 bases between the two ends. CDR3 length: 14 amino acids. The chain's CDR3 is CASSLEAGYNEQFF. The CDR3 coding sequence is TGTGCCAGCAGCTTAGAAGCAGGTTACAATGAGCAGTTCTTC.

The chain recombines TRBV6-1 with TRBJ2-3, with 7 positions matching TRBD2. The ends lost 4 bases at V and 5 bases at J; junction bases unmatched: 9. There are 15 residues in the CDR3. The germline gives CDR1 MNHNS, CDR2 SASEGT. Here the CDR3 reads CASSGRRAGEDTQYF. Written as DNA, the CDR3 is TGTGCCAGCAGTGGCCGAAGGGCGGGGGAAGATACGCAGTATTTT.

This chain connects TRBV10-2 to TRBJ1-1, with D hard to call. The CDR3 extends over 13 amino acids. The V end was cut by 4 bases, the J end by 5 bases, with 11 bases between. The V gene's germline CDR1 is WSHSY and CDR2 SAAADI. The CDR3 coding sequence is TGCGCCAGCAGTGTTCCGGGAAAGACTGAAGCTTTCTTT. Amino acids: CASSVPGKTEAFF.

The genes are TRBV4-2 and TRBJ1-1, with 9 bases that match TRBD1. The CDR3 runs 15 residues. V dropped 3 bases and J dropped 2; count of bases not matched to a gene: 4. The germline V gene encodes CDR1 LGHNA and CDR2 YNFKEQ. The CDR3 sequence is CASSHLGQGNTEAFF. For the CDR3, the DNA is TGTGCCAGCAGCCACTTGGGACAGGGAAACACTGAAGCTTTCTTT.

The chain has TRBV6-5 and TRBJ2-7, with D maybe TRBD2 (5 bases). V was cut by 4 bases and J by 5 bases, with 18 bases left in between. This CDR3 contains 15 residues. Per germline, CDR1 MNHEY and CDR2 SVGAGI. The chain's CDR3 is CASSSQTFLEDEQYF. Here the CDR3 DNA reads TGTGCCAGCAGTTCCCAGACTTTCCTGGAGGACGAGCAGTACTTC.

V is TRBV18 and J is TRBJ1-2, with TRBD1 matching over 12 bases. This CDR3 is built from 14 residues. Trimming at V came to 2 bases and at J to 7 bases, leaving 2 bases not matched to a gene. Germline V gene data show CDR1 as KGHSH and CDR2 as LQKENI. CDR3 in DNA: TGTGCCAGCTCACCATTGGGACAGGGGGCTGGCTACACCTTC. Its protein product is CASSPLGQGAGYTF.

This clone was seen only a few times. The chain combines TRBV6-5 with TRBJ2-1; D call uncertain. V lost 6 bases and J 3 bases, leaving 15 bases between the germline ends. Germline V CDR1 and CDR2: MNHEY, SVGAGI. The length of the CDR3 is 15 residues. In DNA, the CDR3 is TGTGCCAGCAGAGTCTCGCGCGTTAGCTACAATGAGCAGTTCTTC. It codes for CASRVSRVSYNEQFF.

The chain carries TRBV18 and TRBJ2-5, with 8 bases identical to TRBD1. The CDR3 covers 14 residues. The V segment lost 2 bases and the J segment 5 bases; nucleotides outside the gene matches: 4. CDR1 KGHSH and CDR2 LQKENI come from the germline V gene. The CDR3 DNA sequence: TGTGCCAGCTCACCATCAGGGGGCAGGGAGACCCAGTACTTC. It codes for CASSPSGGRETQYF.

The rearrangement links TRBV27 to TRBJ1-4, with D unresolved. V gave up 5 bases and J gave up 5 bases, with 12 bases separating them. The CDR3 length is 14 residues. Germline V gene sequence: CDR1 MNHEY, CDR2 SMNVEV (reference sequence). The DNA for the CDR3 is TGTGCCAGCAGTCCCGGGGATAGGAATGAAAAACTGTTTTTT. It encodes CASSPGDRNEKLFF.

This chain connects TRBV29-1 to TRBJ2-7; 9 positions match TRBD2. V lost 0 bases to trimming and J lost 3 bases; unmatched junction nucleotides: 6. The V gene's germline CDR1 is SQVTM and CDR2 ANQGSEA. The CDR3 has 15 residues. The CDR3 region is CSVEEGSSGNYEQYF. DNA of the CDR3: TGCAGCGTTGAAGAGGGGTCTAGCGGGAACTACGAGCAGTACTTC.